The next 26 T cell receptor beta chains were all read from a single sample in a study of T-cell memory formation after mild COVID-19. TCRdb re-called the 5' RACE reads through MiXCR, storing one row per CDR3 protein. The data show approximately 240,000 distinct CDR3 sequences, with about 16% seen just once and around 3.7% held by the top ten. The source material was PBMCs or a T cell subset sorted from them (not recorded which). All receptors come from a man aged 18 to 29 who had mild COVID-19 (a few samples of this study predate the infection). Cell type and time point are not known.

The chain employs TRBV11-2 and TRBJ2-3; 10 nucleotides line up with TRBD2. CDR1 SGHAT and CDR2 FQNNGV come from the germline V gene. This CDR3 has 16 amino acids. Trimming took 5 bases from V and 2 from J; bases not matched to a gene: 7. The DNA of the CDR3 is TGTGCCAGCAGCCCACGACTAGCGGGCCTCACAGATACGCAGTATTTT. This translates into CASSPRLAGLTDTQYF.

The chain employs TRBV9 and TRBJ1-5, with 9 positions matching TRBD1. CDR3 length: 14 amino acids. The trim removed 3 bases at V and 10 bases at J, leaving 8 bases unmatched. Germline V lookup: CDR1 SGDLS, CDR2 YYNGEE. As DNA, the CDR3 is TGTGCCAGCAGCGAGGGACAGGGCCTAGGACCCCAGCATTTT. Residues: CASSEGQGLGPQHF.

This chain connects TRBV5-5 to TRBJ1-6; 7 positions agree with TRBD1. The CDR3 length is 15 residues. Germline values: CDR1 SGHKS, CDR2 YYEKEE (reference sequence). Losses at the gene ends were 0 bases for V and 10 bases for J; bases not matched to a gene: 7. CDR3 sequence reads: CASSLAPGGESPLHF. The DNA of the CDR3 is TGTGCCAGCAGCTTGGCCCCAGGGGGAGAATCACCCCTCCACTTT.

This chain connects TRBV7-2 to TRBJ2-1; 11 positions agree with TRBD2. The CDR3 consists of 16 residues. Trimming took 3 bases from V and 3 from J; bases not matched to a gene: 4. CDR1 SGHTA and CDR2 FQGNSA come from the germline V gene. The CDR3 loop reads CASSLHLAGGYNEQFF. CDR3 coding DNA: TGTGCCAGCAGCTTGCATCTAGCGGGGGGCTACAATGAGCAGTTCTTC. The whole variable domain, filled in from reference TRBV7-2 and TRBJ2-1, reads GAGVSQSPSNKVTEKGKDVELRCDPISGHTALYWYRQSLGQGLEFLIYFQGNSAPDKSGLPSDRFSAERTGGSVSTLTIQRTQQEDSAVYLCASSLHLAGGYNEQFFGPGTRLTVL.

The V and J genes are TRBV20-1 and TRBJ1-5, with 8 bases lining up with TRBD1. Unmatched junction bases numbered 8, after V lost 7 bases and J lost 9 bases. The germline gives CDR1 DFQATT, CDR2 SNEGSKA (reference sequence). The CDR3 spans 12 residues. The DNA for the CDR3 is TGCAGTGTCGGGACAGGTAATGTGCCCCAGCATTTT. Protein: CSVGTGNVPQHF.

The CDR3 region is CASSFKGAPDIQYF. For the CDR3, the DNA is TGTGCCAGCAGCTTCAAGGGGGCGCCTGACATTCAGTACTTC. The J gene is TRBJ2-4, the V gene TRBV7-2; 7 nucleotides agree with TRBD1. The germline V gene encodes CDR1 SGHTA and CDR2 FQGNSA. The CDR3 extends over 14 amino acids. J was trimmed by 8 bases and V by 3 bases; bases with no gene match: 7.

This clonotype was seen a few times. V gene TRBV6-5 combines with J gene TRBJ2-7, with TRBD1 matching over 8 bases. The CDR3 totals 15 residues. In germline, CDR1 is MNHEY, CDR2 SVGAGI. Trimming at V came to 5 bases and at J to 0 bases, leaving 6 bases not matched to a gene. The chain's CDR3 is CASSDRTGLSYEQYF. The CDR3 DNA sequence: TGTGCCAGCAGTGACAGGACAGGGCTCTCCTACGAGCAGTACTTC.

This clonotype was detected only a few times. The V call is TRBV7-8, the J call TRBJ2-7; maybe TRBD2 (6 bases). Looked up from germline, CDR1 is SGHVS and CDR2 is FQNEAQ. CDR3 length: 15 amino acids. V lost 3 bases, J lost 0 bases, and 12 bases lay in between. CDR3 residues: CASSFRGDASYEQYV. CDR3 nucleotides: TGTGCCAGCAGCTTCCGCGGGGACGCCTCCTACGAGCAGTACGTC.

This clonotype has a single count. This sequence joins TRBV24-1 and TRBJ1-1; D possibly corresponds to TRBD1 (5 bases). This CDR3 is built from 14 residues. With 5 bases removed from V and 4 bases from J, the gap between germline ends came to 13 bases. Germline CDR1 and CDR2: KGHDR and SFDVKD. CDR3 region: CATSGGVGFTEAFF. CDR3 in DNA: TGTGCCACCAGTGGGGGGGTGGGGTTCACTGAAGCTTTCTTT.

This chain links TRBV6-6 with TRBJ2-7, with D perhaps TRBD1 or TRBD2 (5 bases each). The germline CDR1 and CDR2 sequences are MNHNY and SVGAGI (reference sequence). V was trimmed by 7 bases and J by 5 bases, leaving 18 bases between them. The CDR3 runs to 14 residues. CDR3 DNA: TGTGCCAGCAAACCGGGACCATCGCACGACGAGCAGTACTTC. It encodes CASKPGPSHDEQYF.

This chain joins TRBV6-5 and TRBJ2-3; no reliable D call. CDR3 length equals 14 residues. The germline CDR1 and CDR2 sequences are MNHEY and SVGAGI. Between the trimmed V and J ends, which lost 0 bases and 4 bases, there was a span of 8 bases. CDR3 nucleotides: TGTGCCAGCAGTTACTCGCCTGGGTCAGATACGCAGTATTTT. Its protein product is CASSYSPGSDTQYF.

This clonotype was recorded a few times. The DNA for the CDR3 is TGTGCCATCAGTGACGCTCTGGGTGGCTATGGCTACACCTTC. This codes for CAISDALGGYGYTF. This chain joins TRBV10-3 and TRBJ1-2; no clear D. Germline CDR1 and CDR2: ENHRY and SYGVKD. Trimming removed 3 bases at V and 4 bases at J, with 12 bases between. The CDR3 extends over 14 amino acids.

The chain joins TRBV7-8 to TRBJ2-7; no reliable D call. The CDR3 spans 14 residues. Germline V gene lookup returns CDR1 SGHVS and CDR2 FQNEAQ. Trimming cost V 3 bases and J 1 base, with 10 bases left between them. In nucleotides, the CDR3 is TGTGCCAGCAGCTTTGTCGCAGAGTCCTACGAGCAGTACTTC. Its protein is CASSFVAESYEQYF.

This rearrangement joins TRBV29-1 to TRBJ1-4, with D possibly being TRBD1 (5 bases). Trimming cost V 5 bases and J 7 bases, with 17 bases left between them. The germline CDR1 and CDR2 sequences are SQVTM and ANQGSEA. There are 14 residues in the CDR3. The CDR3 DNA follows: TGCAGCGTTAAAGCCGGGGCCTTGGGTGAAAAACTGTTTTTT. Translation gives CSVKAGALGEKLFF.

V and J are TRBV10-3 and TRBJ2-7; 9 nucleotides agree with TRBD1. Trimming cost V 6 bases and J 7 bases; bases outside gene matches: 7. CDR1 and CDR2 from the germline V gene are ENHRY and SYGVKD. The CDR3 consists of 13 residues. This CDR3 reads CAISPGQGAEQYV. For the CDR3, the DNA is TGTGCCATCAGCCCGGGACAGGGTGCGGAGCAGTACGTC.

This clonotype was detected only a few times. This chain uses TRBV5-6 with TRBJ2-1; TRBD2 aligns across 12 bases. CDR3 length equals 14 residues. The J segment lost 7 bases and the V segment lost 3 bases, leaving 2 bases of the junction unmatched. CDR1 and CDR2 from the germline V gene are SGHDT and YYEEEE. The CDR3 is CASSSSGGGNEQFF. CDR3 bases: TGTGCCAGCAGCTCTAGCGGGGGGGGAAATGAGCAGTTCTTC.

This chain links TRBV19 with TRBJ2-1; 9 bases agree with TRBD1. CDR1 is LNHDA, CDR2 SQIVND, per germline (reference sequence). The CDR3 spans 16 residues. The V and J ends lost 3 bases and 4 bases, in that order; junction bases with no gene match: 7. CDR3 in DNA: TGTGCCAGTAGTATCAAAACCGGGACAGGGTACAATGAGCAGTTCTTC. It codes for CASSIKTGTGYNEQFF. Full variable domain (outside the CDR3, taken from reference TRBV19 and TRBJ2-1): DGGITQSPKYLFRKEGQNVTLSCEQNLNHDAMYWYRQDPGQGLRLIYYSQIVNDFQKGDIAEGYSVSREKKESFPLTVTSAQKNPTAFYLCASSIKTGTGYNEQFFGPGTRLTVL.

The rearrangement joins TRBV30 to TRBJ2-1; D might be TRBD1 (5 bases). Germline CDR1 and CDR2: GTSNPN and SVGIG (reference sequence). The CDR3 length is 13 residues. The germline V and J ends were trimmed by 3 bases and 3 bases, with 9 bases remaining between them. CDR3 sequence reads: CAWSRRGYNEQFF. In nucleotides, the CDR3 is TGTGCCTGGAGCCGTAGGGGCTACAATGAGCAGTTCTTC.

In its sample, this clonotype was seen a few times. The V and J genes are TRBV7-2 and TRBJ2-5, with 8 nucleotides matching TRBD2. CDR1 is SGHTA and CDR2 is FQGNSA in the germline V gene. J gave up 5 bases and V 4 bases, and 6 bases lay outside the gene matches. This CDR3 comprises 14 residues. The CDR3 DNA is TGTGCCAGCAGCTCCGGACTAGCTCCGGAGACCCAGTACTTC. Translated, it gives CASSSGLAPETQYF.

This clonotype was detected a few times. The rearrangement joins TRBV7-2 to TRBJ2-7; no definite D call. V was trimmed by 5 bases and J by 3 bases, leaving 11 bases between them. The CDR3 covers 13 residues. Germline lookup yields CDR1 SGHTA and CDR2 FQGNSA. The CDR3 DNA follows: TGTGCCAGCAGCCCCGGGCCCTTCTACGAGCAGTACTTC. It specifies CASSPGPFYEQYF.

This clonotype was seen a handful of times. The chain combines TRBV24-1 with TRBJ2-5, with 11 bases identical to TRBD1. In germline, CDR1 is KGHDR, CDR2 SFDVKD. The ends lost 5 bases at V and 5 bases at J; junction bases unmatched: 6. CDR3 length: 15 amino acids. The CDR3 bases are TGTGCCACCAGTGCCCCGGGACAGGGGGACGAGACCCAGTACTTC. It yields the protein CATSAPGQGDETQYF.

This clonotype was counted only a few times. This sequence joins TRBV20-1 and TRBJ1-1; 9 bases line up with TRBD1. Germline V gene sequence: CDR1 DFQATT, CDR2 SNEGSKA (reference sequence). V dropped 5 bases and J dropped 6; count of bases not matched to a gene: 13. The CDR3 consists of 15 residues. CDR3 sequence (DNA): TGCAGTGCTGGCCAGCCGGGACAGGGTAGTCCTGAAGCTTTCTTT. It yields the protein CSAGQPGQGSPEAFF.

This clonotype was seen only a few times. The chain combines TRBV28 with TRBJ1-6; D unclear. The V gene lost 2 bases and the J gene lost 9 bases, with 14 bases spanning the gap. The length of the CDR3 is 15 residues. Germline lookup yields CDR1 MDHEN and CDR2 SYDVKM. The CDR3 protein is CASSLGRGFASPLHF. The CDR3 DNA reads TGTGCCAGCAGTTTAGGTCGGGGATTCGCTTCACCCCTCCACTTT.

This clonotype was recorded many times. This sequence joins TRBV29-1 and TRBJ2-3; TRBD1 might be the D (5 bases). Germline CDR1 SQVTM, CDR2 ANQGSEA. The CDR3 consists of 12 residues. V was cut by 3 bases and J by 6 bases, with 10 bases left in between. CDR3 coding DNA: TGCAGCGTTGATGGGGCAGGGGATACGCAGTATTTT. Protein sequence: CSVDGAGDTQYF.

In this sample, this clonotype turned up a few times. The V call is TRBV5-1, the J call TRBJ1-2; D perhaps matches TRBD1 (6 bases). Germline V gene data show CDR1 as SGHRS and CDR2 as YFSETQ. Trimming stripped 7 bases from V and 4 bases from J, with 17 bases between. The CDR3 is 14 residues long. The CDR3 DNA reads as TGCGCCAGCGCGTCGGGGGGGCTCGCCTATGGCTACACCTTC. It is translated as CASASGGLAYGYTF.

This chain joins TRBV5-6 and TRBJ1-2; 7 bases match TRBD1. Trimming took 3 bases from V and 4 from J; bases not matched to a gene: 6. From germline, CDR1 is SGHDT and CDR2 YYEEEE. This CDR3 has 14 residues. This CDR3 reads CASSSRTGRYGYTF. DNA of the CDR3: TGTGCCAGCAGCTCACGGACAGGTCGCTATGGCTACACCTTC. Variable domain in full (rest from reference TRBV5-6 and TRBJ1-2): DAGVTQSPTHLIKTRGQQVTLRCSPKSGHDTVSWYQQALGQGPQFIFQYYEEEERQRGNFPDRFSGHQFPNYSSELNVNALLLGDSALYLCASSSRTGRYGYTFGSGTRLTVV.